This T cell receptor beta chain came from a study of PD-1 blockade in mismatch repair-deficient tumors. For the study at large: Enrolled about 2013-2016, patients had progressing, pretreated mismatch repair-deficient cancers of 12 to 13 types.

Study results and limitations: Tumor-resident clones, often undetectable pretreatment in blood, expanded then contracted after pembrolizumab.

Clones were read by immunoSEQ multiplex PCR, and TCRdb kept only the in-frame ones, dropping some. The sample contains 70,000 to 90,000 clones, more than 80% of which appear only once. In its sample, this clone was seen once. Antigen: not known. Mismatch repair deficiency was confirmed in all patients, by PCR or immunohistochemistry. Germline V lookup: CDR1 SQVTM, CDR2 ANQGSEA. Between the trimmed V and J ends, which lost 8 bases and 7 bases, there was a span of 29 bases. The CDR3 is 17 residues long. The TCR was taken from an adult with mismatch repair-deficient cancer. The genes are TRBV29-1 and TRBJ2-2; a possible D gene is TRBD1 (6 bases). The sample was peripheral blood, taken 44 weeks after starting pembrolizumab. CDR3 amino acids: CSLPLGDTDLRNGELFF. The CDR3 DNA reads TGCAGCCTCCCGCTCGGGGACACAGATTTACGGAACGGGGAGCTGTTTTTT.